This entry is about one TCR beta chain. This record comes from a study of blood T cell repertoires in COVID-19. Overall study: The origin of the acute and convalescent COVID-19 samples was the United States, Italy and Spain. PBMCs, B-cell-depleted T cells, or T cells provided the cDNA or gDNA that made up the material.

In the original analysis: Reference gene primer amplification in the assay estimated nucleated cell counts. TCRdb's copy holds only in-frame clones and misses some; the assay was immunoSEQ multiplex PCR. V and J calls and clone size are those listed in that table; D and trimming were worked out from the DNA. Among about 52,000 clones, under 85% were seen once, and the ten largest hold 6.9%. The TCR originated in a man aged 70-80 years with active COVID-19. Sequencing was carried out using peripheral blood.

The CDR3: CASSPDPARDEQYF. The CDR3 nucleotides read TGTGCCAGCAGCCCAGACCCCGCCCGGGACGAGCAGTACTTC. J is TRBJ2-7 and V is TRBV9; D remains ambiguous. CDR3 length: 14 amino acids. V was shortened by 4 bases and J by 5 bases, with 16 bases between the two germline ends. CDR1 is SGDLS and CDR2 is YYNGEE in the germline V gene.